One sample yielded the 9 T cell receptor beta chains listed below, sequenced in a study of T-cell reconstitution after alpha-beta-depleted transplantation in children (TCRdb year 2016). The library was prepared using PCR. The sample was run on an Illumina HiSeq 2500. To normalize quantification of the TCRbeta repertoire, the TCR libraries were built with molecular barcoding that relied on unique molecular identifiers. TCRdb reanalyzed the raw reads on its own, using fastp at Q25 for trimming and MiXCR for clone calling, and kept in-frame beta chains. CDR3 protein duplicates are merged, each entry listing the most common genes and DNA. In this sample the table shows 350,000 to 400,000 distinct CDR3 sequences, roughly 20% of which occur a single time. Jointly, the top ten make up over 3.5% of the sample. The specimen comprised PBMCs from the stem cell graft donor, sampled from the stem cell graft. These receptors were obtained from a human donor who donated a stem cell graft to a child with acute myeloid leukemia.

This clonotype came up a few times. This chain connects TRBV3-1 to TRBJ2-1; no definite D call. The germline V and J ends were trimmed by 1 base and 9 bases, with 10 bases remaining between them. Germline V gene data show CDR1 as LGHDT and CDR2 as YNNKEL (reference sequence). This CDR3 comprises 13 residues. The chain's CDR3 is CASSQGIAGEQFF. The CDR3 region has the DNA TGTGCCAGCAGCCAAGGGATAGCTGGTGAGCAGTTCTTC.

This clonotype occurred a few times. V and J are TRBV20-1 and TRBJ2-7, with 8 bases fitting TRBD2. The germline V gene encodes CDR1 DFQATT and CDR2 SNEGSKA (reference sequence). The CDR3 extends over 13 amino acids. The junction had 7 bases not matched to a gene; V was cut back by 3 bases and J by 6 bases. Here the CDR3 DNA reads TGCAGTGCTAGTGGGGGCGGGAGGCGCGAGCAGTACTTC. Translation gives CSASGGGRREQYF.

V usage is TRBV28 and J usage is TRBJ2-1; TRBD2 matches at 8 bases. This CDR3 comprises 14 residues. Trimming removed 2 bases from V and 6 bases from J; junction bases left unmatched: 3. CDR1 is MDHEN, CDR2 SYDVKM, per germline. This chain's CDR3 is CASSLGTRGNEQFF. As DNA, the CDR3 is TGTGCCAGCAGTTTAGGGACTAGGGGCAATGAGCAGTTCTTC.

The chain has TRBV20-1 and TRBJ2-6; 10 nucleotides line up with TRBD2. This CDR3 is built from 17 residues. V lost 5 bases, J lost 4 bases, and 11 bases stayed unmatched. Germline V CDR1 and CDR2: DFQATT, SNEGSKA (reference sequence). This CDR3 is CSAPTLAGVRGANVLTF. Here the CDR3 DNA reads TGCAGTGCTCCCACCCTAGCGGGAGTCAGAGGGGCCAACGTCCTGACTTTC.

This clonotype has a handful of counts. The genes are TRBV9 and TRBJ2-3; D is unclear. The CDR3 consists of 15 residues. Germline V gives CDR1 SGDLS, CDR2 YYNGEE. With 2 bases removed from V and 3 bases from J, the gap between germline ends came to 13 bases. The CDR3 nucleotides are TGTGCCAGCAGCGTCGATTTCTGGCGGACAGATACGCAGTATTTT. It encodes CASSVDFWRTDTQYF.

This clonotype turned up a few times. The V and J genes are TRBV4-1 and TRBJ2-1; 14 bases fit TRBD2. The CDR3 has 17 residues. CDR1 MGHRA and CDR2 YSYEKL come from the germline V gene. The ends lost 11 bases at V and 3 bases at J; junction bases unmatched: 12. For the CDR3, the DNA is TGCGCCCGCGACCCGACTAGCGGGAGGGCCATCTACAATGAGCAGTTCTTC. The encoded protein is CARDPTSGRAIYNEQFF.

The table lists this clonotype with many counts. The chain links TRBV15 to TRBJ2-7; 10 positions match TRBD1. This CDR3 is 15 amino acids long. Germline V gene lookup returns CDR1 LNHNV and CDR2 YYDKDF (reference sequence). V shed 3 bases, J shed 4 bases, and the junction held 6 bases outside the gene matches. As DNA, the CDR3 is TGTGCCACCAGCAGCTTTGGACAGGGGGGGTACGAGCAGTACTTC. As protein: CATSSFGQGGYEQYF.

The chain uses TRBV28 and TRBJ2-3; the D gene is possibly TRBD2 (6 bases). Trimming took off 5 bases at V and 7 bases at J, with 22 bases between the two ends. The CDR3 contains 16 residues. Per the germline V gene, CDR1 is MDHEN and CDR2 is SYDVKM. The CDR3 DNA is TGTGCCAGCAGTCGCGGCCTGCGGGGATCTGGGCATACGCAGTATTTT. Translation: CASSRGLRGSGHTQYF.

The chain links TRBV10-3 to TRBJ2-7; 11 bases agree with TRBD2. The CDR3 is 15 amino acids. The germline V gene encodes CDR1 ENHRY and CDR2 SYGVKD. Trimming took 6 bases from V and 3 from J; bases not matched to a gene: 7. This CDR3 reads CAIRGGLAGDYEQYF. CDR3 nucleotide sequence: TGTGCCATCAGGGGCGGACTAGCGGGCGACTACGAGCAGTACTTC.